These 18 T cell receptor beta chains were all obtained from the same sample, sequenced in a study of radiotherapy plus CTLA-4 blockade in lung cancer. Repertoires were generated with immunoSEQ multiplex PCR, while TCRdb's copy carries only in-frame clones and drops some. The table has 130,000 or so clones, about 90% seen once. Source: peripheral blood, taken from a patient treated with radiotherapy plus ipilimumab. These receptors all stem from a human donor with non-small cell lung cancer that progressed on radiotherapy plus ipilimumab.

The rearrangement links TRBV5-1 to TRBJ2-7; 9 positions agree with TRBD2. This CDR3 spans 14 amino acids. The trim removed 1 base at V and 5 bases at J, leaving 4 bases unmatched. The V gene's germline CDR1 is SGHRS and CDR2 YFSETQ. Written as DNA, the CDR3 is TGCGCCAGCAGCTTGTTTAGGACTAGCGACGAGCAGTACTTC. Translated, it gives CASSLFRTSDEQYF.

The chain employs TRBV18 and TRBJ2-7; TRBD2 matches at 10 bases. The CDR3 sequence is 18 residues long. With V trimmed by 3 bases and J by 1 base, 12 bases remained unmatched. Germline V gene lookup returns CDR1 KGHSH and CDR2 LQKENI. The CDR3 reads CASSPGASGRPSSYEQYF. The CDR3 bases are TGTGCCAGCTCACCGGGGGCTAGCGGGAGACCCAGTTCCTACGAGCAGTACTTC.

In DNA, the CDR3 is TGTGCCAGCAGCAAGAATGGGGGGCTCACTGAAGCTTTCTTT. Translating gives CASSKNGGLTEAFF. The chain has TRBV2 and TRBJ1-1; TRBD1 might be the D (6 bases). This CDR3 region has 14 residues. Trimming removed 6 bases from V and 4 bases from J, with 15 bases in between. Germline V gene sequence: CDR1 SNHLY, CDR2 FYNNEI.

This clone was counted once. The V call is TRBV5-1, the J call TRBJ2-2; 15 positions match TRBD2. The CDR3 has 22 amino acids. The J segment lost 0 bases and the V segment lost 1 base, leaving 13 bases of the junction unmatched. The germline gives CDR1 SGHRS, CDR2 YFSETQ. Here the CDR3 reads CASSLLWRRGLAGGPNTGELFF. For the CDR3, the DNA is TGCGCCAGCAGCTTGTTATGGCGTCGGGGACTAGCGGGAGGACCGAACACCGGGGAGCTGTTTTTT. Together with reference TRBV5-1 and TRBJ2-2, the CDR3 gives the full variable domain: KAGVTQTPRYLIKTRGQQVTLSCSPISGHRSVSWYQQTPGQGLQFLFEYFSETQRNKGNFPGRFSGRQFSNSRSEMNVSTLELGDSALYLCASSLLWRRGLAGGPNTGELFFGEGSRLTVL.

The chain combines TRBV9 with TRBJ2-5, with D tentatively TRBD2 (6 bases). Germline V gives CDR1 SGDLS, CDR2 YYNGEE. The CDR3 covers 15 residues. V gave up 6 bases and J gave up 2 bases, with 17 bases separating them. Here the CDR3 reads CASTRSAGSQETQYF. For the CDR3, the DNA is TGTGCCAGCACCCGGAGTGCGGGATCTCAAGAGACCCAGTACTTC.

In DNA form, the CDR3 reads TGTGCCACCAGCCCCGGGGCCCCAGATACGCAGTATTTT. Translating it yields CATSPGAPDTQYF. The chain links TRBV15 to TRBJ2-3; D possibly uses TRBD1 or TRBD2 (5 bases each). This CDR3 comprises 13 residues. V was cut by 5 bases and J by 4 bases, with 10 bases left in between. Germline assignment: CDR1 LNHNV and CDR2 YYDKDF (reference sequence).

The genes are TRBV5-1 and TRBJ1-1; D unresolved. The germline V gene has CDR1 SGHRS and CDR2 YFSETQ. Trimming pared 4 bases from V and 4 bases from J, leaving 14 bases between. The CDR3 totals 14 residues. The CDR3 bases are TGCGCCAGCAGCGGCTACCCCGAGAGCACTGAAGCTTTCTTT. It is translated as CASSGYPESTEAFF.

The chain has TRBV5-1 and TRBJ2-3; D is unclear. This CDR3 region has 16 residues. V lost 0 bases and J 0 bases, leaving 11 bases between the germline ends. CDR1 is SGHRS, CDR2 YFSETQ, per germline. CDR3 sequence reads: CASSLGLSSSTDTQYF. The CDR3 DNA reads TGCGCCAGCAGCTTGGGGCTCTCCTCTAGCACAGATACGCAGTATTTT.

The chain couples TRBV5-1 to TRBJ2-1, with TRBD2 identical over 15 bases. The CDR3 runs 17 residues. Trimming cost V 2 bases and J 7 bases; bases outside gene matches: 7. CDR1 is SGHRS and CDR2 is YFSETQ in the germline V gene. CDR3 coding DNA: TGCGCCAGCAGCTTCGGACTAGCGGGAGGGCGGAATAATGAGCAGTTCTTC. This encodes CASSFGLAGGRNNEQFF. Variable domain in full (rest from reference TRBV5-1 and TRBJ2-1): KAGVTQTPRYLIKTRGQQVTLSCSPISGHRSVSWYQQTPGQGLQFLFEYFSETQRNKGNFPGRFSGRQFSNSRSEMNVSTLELGDSALYLCASSFGLAGGRNNEQFFGPGTRLTVL.

The J gene is TRBJ2-1, the V gene TRBV25-1; no clear D gene. Germline-derived CDR1 and CDR2 are MGHDK and SYGVNS. The CDR3 is 11 amino acids. The V and J ends lost 3 bases and 8 bases respectively, with 5 bases between them. The CDR3 protein is CASSDNDEQFF. The CDR3 nucleotides read TGTGCCAGCAGTGATAACGATGAGCAGTTCTTC. Full variable domain (rest looked up from reference TRBV25-1 and TRBJ2-1): EADIYQTPRYLVIGTGKKITLECSQTMGHDKMYWYQQDPGMELHLIHYSYGVNSTEKGDLSSESTVSRIRTEHFPLTLESARPSHTSQYLCASSDNDEQFFGPGTRLTVL.

Only one count was recorded for this clone. The chain carries TRBV5-1 and TRBJ2-2; TRBD1 matches 9 bases. This CDR3 has 16 residues. Germline lookup yields CDR1 SGHRS and CDR2 YFSETQ. Trimming took 2 bases from V and 6 from J; bases not matched to a gene: 8. CDR3 sequence reads: CASSLDGQGPPGELFF. CDR3 DNA: TGCGCCAGCAGCTTAGACGGACAGGGGCCCCCCGGGGAGCTGTTTTTT.

The rearrangement links TRBV29-1 to TRBJ1-2; D gene uncertain. In germline, CDR1 is SQVTM, CDR2 ANQGSEA. The CDR3 is made up of 11 amino acids. V lost 3 bases, J lost 2 bases, and 4 bases lay in between. The CDR3 here is CSVDGNYGYTF. CDR3 in DNA: TGCAGCGTTGACGGGAACTATGGCTACACCTTC.

This clone was seen once. The chain is built from TRBV5-4 and TRBJ2-3; TRBD2 matches at 9 bases. V lost 0 bases, J lost 3 bases, and 2 bases stayed unmatched. The length of the CDR3 is 15 residues. The V gene's germline CDR1 is SGHNT and CDR2 YYREEE (reference sequence). This chain's CDR3 is CASSLVGLATDTQYF. DNA for the CDR3: TGTGCCAGCAGCTTGGTGGGACTAGCAACAGATACGCAGTATTTT.

There are a few counts of this clone. DNA of the CDR3: TGTGCCAGCAGCTTGGTGGTAGGGGGAGGAAACACCATATATTTT. Amino acid sequence: CASSLVVGGGNTIYF. V usage is TRBV5-6 and J usage is TRBJ1-3; D may be TRBD1 (6 bases). The CDR3 sequence is 15 residues long. Germline loops: CDR1 SGHDT, CDR2 YYEEEE. V dropped 0 bases and J dropped 4 bases, with 11 bases sitting between them.

V and J are TRBV6-5 and TRBJ2-1, with 12 bases lining up with TRBD2. Trimming took 6 bases from V and 6 from J; bases not matched to a gene: 3. CDR1 and CDR2 (germline): MNHEY, SVGAGI. This CDR3 contains 14 residues. CDR3 region: CASRTSGSPNEQFF. CDR3 nucleotides: TGTGCCAGCAGGACTAGCGGGAGCCCCAATGAGCAGTTCTTC.

The genes are TRBV2 and TRBJ2-6; D unclear. Germline assignment: CDR1 SNHLY and CDR2 FYNNEI. Trimming removed 5 bases from V and 2 bases from J, with 10 bases in between. The CDR3 runs 15 residues. The CDR3 DNA sequence: TGTGCCAGCAGTCCACGGGCTGCTGGGGCCAACGTCCTGACTTTC. Amino acids: CASSPRAAGANVLTF.

This rearrangement joins TRBV7-2 to TRBJ2-1; TRBD2 aligns across 10 bases. The CDR3 length is 15 residues. CDR1 SGHTA and CDR2 FQGNSA come from the germline V gene. V shed 4 bases and J 7 bases; nucleotides not matched to a gene: 7. DNA of the CDR3: TGTGCCAGCAGCTCCGGACTAGCGGATTTGAATGAGCAGTTCTTC. Translated: CASSSGLADLNEQFF.

The gene calls are TRBV5-1 and TRBJ2-1; D is perhaps TRBD1 or TRBD2 (5 bases each). The CDR3 has 17 amino acids. V lost 2 bases and J lost 0, with 15 bases in between. The germline V gene encodes CDR1 SGHRS and CDR2 YFSETQ. In DNA form, the CDR3 reads TGCGCCAGCAGCTTATTCGAGGGGCATTCCTCCTACAATGAGCAGTTCTTC. This sequence encodes CASSLFEGHSSYNEQFF.